This T cell receptor beta chain was observed in a study of blood T cell repertoires in COVID-19. Study in general: Samples representing acute and convalescent COVID-19 were sourced from the United States, Italy and Spain. From T cells, B-cell-depleted T cells, or PBMCs came the material, which was cDNA or gDNA.

In the authors' methods: The authors estimated nucleated cell counts from reference gene primer amplification. Sequencing was performed with immunoSEQ multiplex PCR; in TCRdb, only in-frame clones are kept and a portion is missing. The V and J calls and clone size were taken over from that table, and D and trimming were inferred from the DNA. The table lists some 7,700 clones, around 88% of them singletons. Germline CDR1 is MNHEY and CDR2 is SMNVEV (reference sequence). The ends lost 3 bases at V and 5 bases at J; junction bases unmatched: 5. CDR3 length: 14 amino acids. Sequencing was carried out using peripheral blood. The chain couples TRBV27 to TRBJ2-7; TRBD1 matches at 9 bases. The sequence was obtained from a woman between 50 and 59 years old with active or convalescent COVID-19. Written as DNA, the CDR3 is TGTGCCAGCAGTTTGAGGACAGGGGTGAACGAGCAGTACTTC. Translating gives CASSLRTGVNEQYF.